The clone carrying this T cell receptor (beta chain) showed up just a few times. Its specificity is not known. This sample is part of a study of T cells after yellow fever vaccination. Study-wide results and limits: The study found a weaker secondary response that peaked faster, day 5 versus 15. Contaminating bulk clonotypes could be abundant in FACS-sorted repertoires. Re-detected after boosting: most primary clones, almost 98% of CD4 and roughly 90% of CD8.

CDR1 ENHRY and CDR2 SYGVKD come from the germline V gene. The CDR3 sequence is 16 residues long. The V and J ends lost 3 bases and 4 bases, in that order; junction bases with no gene match: 10. A 5'RACE template-switching step, the method used to make TCR cDNA, added a universal primer site and UMIs. MiXCR was run by TCRdb on the 5' RACE reads, yielding one entry per CDR3 protein. The table has 200,000 to 300,000 distinct CDR3 sequences, 6.5% to 7.5% seen once. The chain joins TRBV10-3 to TRBJ2-7, with 9 bases lining up with TRBD2. The clonotype originates from a man aged 25-40 years who received the YFV17D yellow fever vaccine. Material: CD4+ T cells sorted from PBMCs, obtained on the day of the yellow fever booster vaccination. The CDR3 DNA sequence: TGTGCCATCAGTGAAGGGGTAGCGGGAGATGGTTACGAGCAGTACTTC. This translates into CAISEGVAGDGYEQYF.